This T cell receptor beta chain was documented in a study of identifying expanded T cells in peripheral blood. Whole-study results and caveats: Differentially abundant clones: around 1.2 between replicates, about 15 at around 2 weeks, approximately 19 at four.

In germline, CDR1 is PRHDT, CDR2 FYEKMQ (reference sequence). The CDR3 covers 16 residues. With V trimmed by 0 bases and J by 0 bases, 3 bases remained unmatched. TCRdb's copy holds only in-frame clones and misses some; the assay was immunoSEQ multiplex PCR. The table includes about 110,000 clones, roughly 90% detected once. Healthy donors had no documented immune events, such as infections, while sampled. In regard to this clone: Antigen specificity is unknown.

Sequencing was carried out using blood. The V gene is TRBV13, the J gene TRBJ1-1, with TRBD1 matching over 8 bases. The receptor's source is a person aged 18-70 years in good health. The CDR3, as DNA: TGTGCCAGCAGCTTAGGCAGGGGGCGGATGAACACTGAAGCTTTCTTT. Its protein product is CASSLGRGRMNTEAFF.